The TCR beta chain under discussion was sequenced for a study of shared clonotypes between healthy human individuals. There are 15 residues in the CDR3. Per the germline V gene, CDR1 is SGHRS and CDR2 is YFSETQ. V lost 1 base, J lost 0 bases, and 5 bases lay in between. The assay was immunoSEQ multiplex PCR, and TCRdb's table has in-frame clones only and misses some. The sample lists around 700,000 clones, around four fifths occurring once. The clonotype originates from a woman in her thirties in good health. The sequencing input was memory CD4+ T cells sorted from blood. The sample's subset: CD45RA-negative fraction. The chain is built from TRBV5-1 and TRBJ2-6; unclear D gene. CDR3 nucleotide sequence: TGCGCCAGCAGCTTGCGGATCTCTGGGGCCAACGTCCTGACTTTC. Translating it yields CASSLRISGANVLTF.